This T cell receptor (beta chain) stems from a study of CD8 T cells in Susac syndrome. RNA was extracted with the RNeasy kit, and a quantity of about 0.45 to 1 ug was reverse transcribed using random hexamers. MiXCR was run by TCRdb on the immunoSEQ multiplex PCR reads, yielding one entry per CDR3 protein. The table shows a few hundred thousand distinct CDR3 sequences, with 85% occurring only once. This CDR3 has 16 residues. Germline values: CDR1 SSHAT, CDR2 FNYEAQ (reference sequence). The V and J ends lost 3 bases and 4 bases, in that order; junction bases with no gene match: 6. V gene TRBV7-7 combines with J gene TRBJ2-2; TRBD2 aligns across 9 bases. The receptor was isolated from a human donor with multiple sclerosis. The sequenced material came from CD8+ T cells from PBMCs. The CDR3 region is CASSLGGGALTGELFF. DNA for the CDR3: TGTGCCAGCAGCTTGGGCGGGGGGGCCCTCACCGGGGAGCTGTTTTTT.